Listed here are 22 T cell receptor beta chains from one sample, sequenced in a study of Ad26.COV2.S vaccination and SARS-CoV-2 variants. Indicated treatment: some 20 received Ad26.COV2.S at low or high dose, single or two shots; 5 received placebo; per-sample allocation not given. Sampling was performed 63 days after the first vaccine or placebo injection. The repertoire was sequenced with immunoSEQ multiplex PCR; TCRdb's copy has only in-frame clones and lacks some. The sample contains about 400,000 clones, about nine tenths of which appear only once. This specimen was peripheral blood, taken in a trial of Ad26.COV2.S vaccine versus placebo. Receptors originate from a person aged 18-60 years who received the Ad26.COV2.S COVID-19 vaccine or a placebo.

The chain links TRBV5-5 to TRBJ2-7, with 8 bases identical to TRBD1. The CDR3 length is 15 residues. The V gene's germline CDR1 is SGHKS and CDR2 YYEKEE (reference sequence). Trimming cost V 0 bases and J 2 bases; bases outside gene matches: 4. The CDR3 nucleotides read TGTGCCAGCAGCTTGGCGGGACAGGAGACCTACGAGCAGTACTTC. This translates into CASSLAGQETYEQYF.

The chain combines TRBV10-2 with TRBJ1-4; perhaps TRBD1 as D (5 bases). Looked up from germline, CDR1 is WSHSY and CDR2 is SAAADI. The CDR3 runs 12 residues. The V and J ends lost 8 bases and 3 bases respectively, with 7 bases between them. CDR3 DNA: TGCGCCAGCCGGGACCCTAATGAAAAACTGTTTTTT. The encoded protein is CASRDPNEKLFF.

This clone has a handful of counts. The rearrangement joins TRBV5-1 to TRBJ2-2, with a tentative D call TRBD2 (6 bases). The CDR3 has 16 amino acids. Per the germline V gene, CDR1 is SGHRS and CDR2 is YFSETQ. The V gene lost 0 bases and the J gene lost 4 bases, with 13 bases spanning the gap. CDR3 bases: TGCGCCAGCAGCTTGGTGGGGGGAAGTGTCACCGGGGAGCTGTTTTTT. Its protein product is CASSLVGGSVTGELFF.

This sequence joins TRBV7-8 and TRBJ1-6, with TRBD1 as a possible D gene (5 bases). The germline V gene encodes CDR1 SGHVS and CDR2 FQNEAQ. The V gene lost 2 bases and the J gene lost 7 bases, with 9 bases spanning the gap. The length of the CDR3 is 14 residues. The CDR3 region has the DNA TGTGCCAGCAGCTTAATGCAGGGCAATTCACCCCTCCACTTT. Its translation is CASSLMQGNSPLHF.

As for this clone: The junction shows a germline mismatch at one end, possibly a read error. The J gene is TRBJ1-2, the V gene TRBV5-1, with 9 bases lining up with TRBD1. The CDR3 sequence is 17 residues long. Germline assignment: CDR1 SGHRS and CDR2 YFSETQ. The CDR3 here is CASSSRTGAMFNDGYTF. Written as DNA, the CDR3 is TGCGCCAGCAGCTCCAGGACAGGGGCGATGTTTAACGATGGCTACACCTTC.

As to this clone: One end of the junction is discordant with germline, which a read error may explain. CDR3 in amino acids: CASSQVSGLVSHF. The CDR3 region has the DNA TGTGCCAGCAGCCAAGTTTCGGGACTAGTCTCGCACTTC. The rearrangement links TRBV3-1 (or the pseudogene TRBV3-2) to TRBJ2-5, with 8 bases identical to TRBD2. Germline CDR1 LGHDT, CDR2 YNNKEL (reference sequence). CDR3 length: 13 residues.

The chain couples TRBV4-1 to TRBJ1-4; no clear D gene. V was pared by 0 bases and J by 12 bases, with 11 bases between. There are 13 residues in the CDR3. CDR1 and CDR2 (germline): MGHRA, YSYEKL. Here the CDR3 reads CASSQEVVGELFF. CDR3 in DNA: TGCGCCAGCAGCCAAGAAGTCGTCGGGGAACTGTTTTTT.

The chain combines TRBV29-1 with TRBJ1-1; perhaps TRBD1 as D (5 bases). V dropped 1 base and J dropped 1 base, with 13 bases sitting between them. CDR3 length: 15 amino acids. Looked up from germline, CDR1 is SQVTM and CDR2 is ANQGSEA. Here the CDR3 DNA reads TGCAGCGTTGAAGTGGTACGGAGGGGGAACACTGAAGCTTTCTTT. It yields the protein CSVEVVRRGNTEAFF.

This clone was observed a handful of times. This chain uses TRBV12-3 or TRBV12-4 with TRBJ1-1, with D maybe TRBD1 (5 bases). With 4 bases removed from V and 4 bases from J, the gap between germline ends came to 10 bases. This CDR3 is 13 amino acids long. CDR3 amino acids: CASSYSQGTEAFF. DNA of the CDR3: TGTGCCAGCAGTTATAGCCAGGGCACTGAAGCTTTCTTT.

This rearrangement joins TRBV12-3 or TRBV12-4 to TRBJ2-3; D might be TRBD1 (6 bases). The V end was cut by 5 bases, the J end by 4 bases, with 10 bases between. The CDR3 is 13 residues long. CDR3 sequence (DNA): TGTGCCAGCAGTCGGACAGAGCCAGATACGCAGTATTTT. Translation gives CASSRTEPDTQYF.

The gene calls are TRBV30 and TRBJ1-1; D is perhaps TRBD1 (6 bases). V dropped 2 bases and J dropped 3 bases, with 10 bases sitting between them. The CDR3 is 13 residues long. The germline gives CDR1 GTSNPN, CDR2 SVGIG (reference sequence). The CDR3 here is CAWSWGADTEAFF. The CDR3 DNA reads as TGTGCCTGGAGTTGGGGGGCGGACACTGAAGCTTTCTTT.

The V gene is TRBV5-4, the J gene TRBJ2-7; 12 nucleotides line up with TRBD2. J lost 1 base, V lost 4 bases, and 3 bases had no gene match. CDR3 length equals 15 residues. From germline, CDR1 is SGHNT and CDR2 YYREEE (reference sequence). The CDR3: CASSGTSGSSYEQYF. As DNA, the CDR3 is TGTGCCAGCAGCGGGACTAGCGGGTCTTCCTACGAGCAGTACTTC.

This chain uses TRBV4-1 with TRBJ1-5, with 7 nucleotides matching TRBD1. Germline values: CDR1 MGHRA, CDR2 YSYEKL. V lost 4 bases and J lost 0; bases outside the gene matches: 3. The CDR3 covers 15 residues. CDR3 in amino acids: CASSPWDSSNQPQHF. DNA for the CDR3: TGCGCCAGCAGCCCCTGGGACAGTAGCAATCAGCCCCAGCATTTT.

V usage is TRBV7-2 and J usage is TRBJ2-3; D is possibly TRBD2 (6 bases). Looked up from germline, CDR1 is SGHTA and CDR2 is FQGNSA. CDR3 length equals 12 residues. Trimming stripped 3 bases from V and 5 bases from J, with 6 bases between. The CDR3 is CASSFSGDTQYF. CDR3 DNA sequence: TGTGCCAGCAGCTTTAGCGGAGATACGCAGTATTTT.

This sequence joins TRBV21-1 and TRBJ2-1; the table's D call, TRBD2, has no DNA check behind it. TRBV21-1 is a pseudogene segment. This CDR3 contains 15 residues. Here the CDR3 DNA reads TGTGCCAGCAGCGCGGGACTAGCAGATTACAATGAGCAGTTCTTC. Protein product: CASSAGLADYNEQFF.

The J gene is TRBJ1-2, the V gene TRBV5-1; possible D gene TRBD1, 6 bases. The CDR3 has 13 residues. From germline, CDR1 is SGHRS and CDR2 YFSETQ. V was cut by 0 bases and J by 8 bases, with 11 bases left in between. Here the CDR3 reads CASSLDTGRGYTF. CDR3 nucleotides: TGCGCCAGCAGCTTGGACACAGGGAGGGGCTACACCTTC.

This clone was counted once. The J gene is TRBJ1-2, the V gene TRBV6-5; a possible D gene is TRBD1 (5 bases). The CDR3 has 15 residues. Trimming stripped 6 bases from V and 3 bases from J, with 17 bases between. Germline-derived CDR1 and CDR2 are MNHEY and SVGAGI. CDR3 region: CASSPAVGGHYGYTF. The CDR3 DNA reads as TGTGCCAGCAGCCCAGCGGTGGGGGGTCACTATGGCTACACCTTC.

The rearrangement joins TRBV6-5 to TRBJ2-5; no firm D call. Trimming stripped 0 bases from V and 5 bases from J, with 10 bases between. Germline V gene data show CDR1 as MNHEY and CDR2 as SVGAGI. The CDR3 runs 14 residues. The CDR3 DNA reads as TGTGCCAGCAGTTACTCGCTCCATGGCGAGACCCAGTACTTC. It encodes CASSYSLHGETQYF.

V gene TRBV6-5 combines with J gene TRBJ1-2; D not certain. CDR3 size: 15 residues. With 5 bases removed from V and 8 bases from J, the gap between germline ends came to 21 bases. The germline CDR1 and CDR2 sequences are MNHEY and SVGAGI. Here the CDR3 DNA reads TGTGCCAGCAGTCCTCCGGGAGTCCCTCTCGGCGGCTACACCTTC. Protein: CASSPPGVPLGGYTF.

The chain recombines TRBV19 with TRBJ2-5; D is possibly TRBD2 (7 bases). The CDR3 loop spans 15 amino acids. Trimming pared 3 bases from V and 3 bases from J, leaving 14 bases between. The germline V gene encodes CDR1 LNHDA and CDR2 SQIVND (reference sequence). In DNA, the CDR3 is TGTGCCAGTAGTATCGGGGGGCACACAGAAGAGACCCAGTACTTC. This translates into CASSIGGHTEETQYF.

The J gene is TRBJ2-7, the V gene TRBV15; D is possibly TRBD2 (6 bases). Germline values: CDR1 LNHNV, CDR2 YYDKDF (reference sequence). Trimming removed 5 bases from V and 3 bases from J, with 11 bases in between. The length of the CDR3 is 13 residues. CDR3 loop: CATSEGLNYEQYF. CDR3 nucleotide sequence: TGTGCCACCAGCGAGGGACTCAACTACGAGCAGTACTTC.

This clone has a single count. This chain uses TRBV12-3 or TRBV12-4 with TRBJ2-1, with D hard to call. Trimming shortened V by 8 bases and J by 3 bases, and 11 bases separated the two germline ends. The CDR3 spans 13 residues. The CDR3 nucleotides read TGTGCCAGCGGAGACGCCAACTACAATGAGCAGTTCTTC. This codes for CASGDANYNEQFF.